This record covers a single T cell receptor beta chain. This entry comes from a study of T cells in Graves' hyperthyroidism and ophthalmopathy. RNA transcripts provided the source from which TCR beta CDR3 regions were amplified. HTBI primers drove first-round RT-PCR of the TCR CDR3. TCRdb re-analysed the multiplex PCR reads in MiXCR, keeping a single row per CDR3 protein. The data show 490,000 or so distinct CDR3 sequences, approximately 22% seen once. V lost 6 bases, J lost 6 bases, and 12 bases lay in between. CDR1 MNHNS and CDR2 SASEGT come from the germline V gene. The CDR3 is 12 residues long. The gene calls are TRBV6-1 and TRBJ2-7; maybe TRBD2 (5 bases). The clonotype comes from a woman in her 70s with Graves' ophthalmopathy. Input material: blood. As DNA, the CDR3 is TGTGCCAGCAGCTTGGACGAGGGCGAGCAGTACTTC. Translation: CASSLDEGEQYF.